The clone carrying this T cell receptor beta chain appeared many times. The target antigen is unknown. These data come from a study of spatial heterogeneity in lung cancer. For the study at large: A strong correlation was found between TCR transcript counts in tumor regions and a T cell module score derived from matched bulk RNA-seq. Raw sequencing reads included, on average, more than nine appearances of each unique TCR and UMI combination.

The study, taken as a whole, reports: Tumors with more nonsynonymous mutations had more expanded intratumoral alpha and beta TCRs.

TCRdb recomputed calls from the 5' RACE reads with MiXCR, one row per CDR3 protein. Counted here are some 10,000 distinct CDR3 sequences, roughly 6% occurring once; the ten biggest clones make up about 9.4%. Sample time point: sample taken at primary tumor resection. No cell sorting; template was whole RNA from tumor, lung tissue or PBMC. V shed 2 bases and J shed 3 bases, with 17 bases lying between them. The CDR3 is 16 amino acids. This chain links TRBV12-3 or TRBV12-4 with TRBJ2-7; no clear D. This TCR was sampled from a male donor with early-stage non-small cell lung cancer. Source: lung tumor tissue, taken at surgery. Here the CDR3 DNA reads TGTGCCAGCAGTTTAAGCCCCGTCGGACCCCACTACGAGCAGTACTTC. Its protein is CASSLSPVGPHYEQYF.